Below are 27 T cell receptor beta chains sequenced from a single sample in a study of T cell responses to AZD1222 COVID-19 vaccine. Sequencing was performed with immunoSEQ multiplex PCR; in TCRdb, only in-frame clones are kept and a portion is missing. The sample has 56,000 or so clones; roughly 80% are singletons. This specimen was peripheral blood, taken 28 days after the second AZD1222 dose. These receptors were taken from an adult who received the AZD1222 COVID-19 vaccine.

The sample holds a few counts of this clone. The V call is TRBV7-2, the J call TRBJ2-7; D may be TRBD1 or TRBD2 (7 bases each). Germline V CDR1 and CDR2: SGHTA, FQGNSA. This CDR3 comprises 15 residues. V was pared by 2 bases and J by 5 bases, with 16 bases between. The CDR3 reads CASSLFGQGGDEQYF. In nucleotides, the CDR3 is TGTGCCAGCAGCTTATTTGGCCAGGGGGGGGACGAGCAGTACTTC.

The CDR3, as DNA: TGTGCCAGCAGCATAGGACAGATCTCTGGAAACACCATATATTTT. Its protein is CASSIGQISGNTIYF. The chain recombines TRBV5-8 with TRBJ1-3; D may be TRBD1 (6 bases). The CDR3 sequence is 15 residues long. Trimming pared 4 bases from V and 0 bases from J, leaving 11 bases between. Germline V lookup: CDR1 SGHTS, CDR2 YDEGEE.

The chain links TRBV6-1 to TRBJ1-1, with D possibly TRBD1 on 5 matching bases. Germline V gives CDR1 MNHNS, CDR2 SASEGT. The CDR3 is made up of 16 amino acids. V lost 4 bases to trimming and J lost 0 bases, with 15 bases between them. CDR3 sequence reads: CASSAPPGRLNTEAFF. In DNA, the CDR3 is TGTGCCAGCAGTGCACCTCCGGGACGTTTGAACACTGAAGCTTTCTTT.

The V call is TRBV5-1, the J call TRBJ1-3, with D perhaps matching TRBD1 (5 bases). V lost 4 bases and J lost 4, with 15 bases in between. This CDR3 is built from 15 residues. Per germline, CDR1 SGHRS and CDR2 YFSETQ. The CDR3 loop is CASSPDGTGGNTIYF. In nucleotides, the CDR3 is TGCGCCAGCAGCCCCGATGGGACGGGGGGAAACACCATATATTTT.

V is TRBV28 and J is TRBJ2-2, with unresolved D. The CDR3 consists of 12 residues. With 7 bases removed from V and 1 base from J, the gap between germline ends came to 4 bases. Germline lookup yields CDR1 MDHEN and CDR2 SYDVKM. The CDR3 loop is CASKVNTGELFF. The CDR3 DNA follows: TGTGCCAGCAAGGTGAACACCGGGGAGCTGTTTTTT.

CDR3 loop: CASSPRQGQNTEAFF. The CDR3 DNA follows: TGTGCCAGCAGCCCAAGACAGGGACAGAACACTGAAGCTTTCTTT. The chain carries TRBV11-2 and TRBJ1-1; TRBD1 agrees at 7 bases. The germline CDR1 and CDR2 sequences are SGHAT and FQNNGV. J was trimmed by 1 base and V by 5 bases; bases with no gene match: 7. The CDR3 consists of 15 residues.

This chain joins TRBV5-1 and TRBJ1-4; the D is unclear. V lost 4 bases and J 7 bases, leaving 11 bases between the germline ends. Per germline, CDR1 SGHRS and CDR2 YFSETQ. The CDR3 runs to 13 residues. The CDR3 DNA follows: TGCGCCAGCAGCCGGGAGGGAAGTGAAAAACTGTTTTTT. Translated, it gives CASSREGSEKLFF.

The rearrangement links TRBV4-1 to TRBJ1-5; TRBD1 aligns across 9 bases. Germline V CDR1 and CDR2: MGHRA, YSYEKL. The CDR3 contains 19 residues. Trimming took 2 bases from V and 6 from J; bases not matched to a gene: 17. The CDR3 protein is CASSQPVGDRAGLGQPQHF. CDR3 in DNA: TGCGCCAGCAGCCAACCCGTGGGGGACAGGGCTGGCCTGGGTCAGCCCCAGCATTTT.

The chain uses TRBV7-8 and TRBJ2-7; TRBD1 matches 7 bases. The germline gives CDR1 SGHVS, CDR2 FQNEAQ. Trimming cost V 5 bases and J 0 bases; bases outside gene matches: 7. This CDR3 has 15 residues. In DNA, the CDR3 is TGTGCCAGCAGCACGTCGGGACAGAGCTCCTACGAGCAGTACTTC. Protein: CASSTSGQSSYEQYF.

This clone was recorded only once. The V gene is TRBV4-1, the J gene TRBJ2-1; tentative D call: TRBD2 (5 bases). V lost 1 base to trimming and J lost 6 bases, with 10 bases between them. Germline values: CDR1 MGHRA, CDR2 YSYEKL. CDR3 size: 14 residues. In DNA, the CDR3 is TGCGCCAGCAGCCAAGGGATCGGGGTCAATGAGCAGTTCTTC. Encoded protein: CASSQGIGVNEQFF.

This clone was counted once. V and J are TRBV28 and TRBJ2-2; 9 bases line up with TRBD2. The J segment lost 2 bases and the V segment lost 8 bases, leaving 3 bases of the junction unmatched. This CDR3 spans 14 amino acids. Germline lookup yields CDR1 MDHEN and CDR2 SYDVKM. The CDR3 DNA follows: TGTGCCAGCCAAGCGGGAGGTAACACCGGGGAGCTGTTTTTT. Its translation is CASQAGGNTGELFF.

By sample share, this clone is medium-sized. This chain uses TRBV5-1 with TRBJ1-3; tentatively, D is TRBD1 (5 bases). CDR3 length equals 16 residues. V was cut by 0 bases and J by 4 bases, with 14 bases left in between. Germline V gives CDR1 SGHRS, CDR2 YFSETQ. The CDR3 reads CASSLAPEGSGNTIYF. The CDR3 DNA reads TGCGCCAGCAGCTTGGCTCCCGAGGGGTCAGGAAACACCATATATTTT. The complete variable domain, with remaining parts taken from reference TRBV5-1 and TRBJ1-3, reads KAGVTQTPRYLIKTRGQQVTLSCSPISGHRSVSWYQQTPGQGLQFLFEYFSETQRNKGNFPGRFSGRQFSNSRSEMNVSTLELGDSALYLCASSLAPEGSGNTIYFGEGSWLTVV.

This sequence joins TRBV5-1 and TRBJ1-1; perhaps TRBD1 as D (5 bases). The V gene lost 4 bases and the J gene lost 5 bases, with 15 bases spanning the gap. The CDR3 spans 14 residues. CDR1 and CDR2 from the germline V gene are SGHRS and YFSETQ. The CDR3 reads CASSPGTLRTEAFF. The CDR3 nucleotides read TGCGCCAGCAGCCCCGGGACCCTGAGGACTGAAGCTTTCTTT. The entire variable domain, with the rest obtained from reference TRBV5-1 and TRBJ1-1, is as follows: KAGVTQTPRYLIKTRGQQVTLSCSPISGHRSVSWYQQTPGQGLQFLFEYFSETQRNKGNFPGRFSGRQFSNSRSEMNVSTLELGDSALYLCASSPGTLRTEAFFGQGTRLTVV.

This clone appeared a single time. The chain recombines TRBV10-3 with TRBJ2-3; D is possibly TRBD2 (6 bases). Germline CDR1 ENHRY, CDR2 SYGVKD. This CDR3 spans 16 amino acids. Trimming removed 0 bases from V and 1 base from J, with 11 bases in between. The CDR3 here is CAISESYGEGTDTQYF. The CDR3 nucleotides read TGTGCCATCAGTGAGTCCTACGGGGAGGGCACAGATACGCAGTATTTT.

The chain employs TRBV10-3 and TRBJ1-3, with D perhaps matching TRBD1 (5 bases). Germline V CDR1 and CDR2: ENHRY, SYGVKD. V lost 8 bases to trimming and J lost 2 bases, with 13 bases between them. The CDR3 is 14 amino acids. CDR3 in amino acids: CAIQVGTAGNTIYF. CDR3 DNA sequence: TGTGCCATCCAGGTCGGGACGGCTGGAAACACCATATATTTT.

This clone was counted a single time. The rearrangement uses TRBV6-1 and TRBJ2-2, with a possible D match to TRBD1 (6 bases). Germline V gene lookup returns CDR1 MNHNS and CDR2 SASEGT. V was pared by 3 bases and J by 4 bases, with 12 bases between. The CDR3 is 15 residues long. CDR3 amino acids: CASSEGPGVTGELFF. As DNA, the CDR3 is TGTGCCAGCAGTGAGGGGCCAGGGGTCACCGGGGAGCTGTTTTTT.

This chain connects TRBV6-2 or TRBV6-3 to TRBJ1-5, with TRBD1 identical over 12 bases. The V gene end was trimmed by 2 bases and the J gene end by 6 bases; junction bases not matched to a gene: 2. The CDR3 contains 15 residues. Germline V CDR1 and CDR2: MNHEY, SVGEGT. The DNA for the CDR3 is TGTGCCAGCAGTTACGGGACAGGGGGCATTCAGCCCCAGCATTTT. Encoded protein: CASSYGTGGIQPQHF.

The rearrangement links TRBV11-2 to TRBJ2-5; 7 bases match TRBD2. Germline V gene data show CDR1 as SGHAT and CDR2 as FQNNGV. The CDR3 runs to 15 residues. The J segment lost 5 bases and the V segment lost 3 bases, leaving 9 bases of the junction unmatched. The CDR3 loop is CASSFGQAGVETQYF. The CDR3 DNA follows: TGTGCCAGCAGCTTTGGGCAGGCGGGGGTGGAGACCCAGTACTTC. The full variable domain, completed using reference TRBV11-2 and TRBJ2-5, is EAGVAQSPRYKIIEKRQSVAFWCNPISGHATLYWYQQILGQGPKLLIQFQNNGVVDDSQLPKDRFSAERLKGVDSTLKIQPAKLEDSAVYLCASSFGQAGVETQYFGPGTRLLVL.

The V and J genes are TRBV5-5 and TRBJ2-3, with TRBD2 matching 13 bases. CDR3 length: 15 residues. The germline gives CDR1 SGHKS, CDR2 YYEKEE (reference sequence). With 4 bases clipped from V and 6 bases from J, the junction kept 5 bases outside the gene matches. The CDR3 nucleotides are TGTGCCAGCAGCCCAGGACTAGCGGGAGTTGATACGCAGTATTTT. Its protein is CASSPGLAGVDTQYF.

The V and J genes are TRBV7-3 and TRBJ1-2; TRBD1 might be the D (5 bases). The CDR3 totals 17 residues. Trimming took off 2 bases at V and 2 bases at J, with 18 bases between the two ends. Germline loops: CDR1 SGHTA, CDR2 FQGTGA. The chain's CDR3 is CASSLRPGRDGNYGYTF. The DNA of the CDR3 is TGTGCCAGCAGCTTACGGCCGGGCAGGGACGGGAACTATGGCTACACCTTC.

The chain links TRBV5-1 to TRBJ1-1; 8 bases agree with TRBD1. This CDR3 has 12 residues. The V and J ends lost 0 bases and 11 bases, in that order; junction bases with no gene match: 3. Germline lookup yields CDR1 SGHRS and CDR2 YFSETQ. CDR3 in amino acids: CASSLETGDAFF. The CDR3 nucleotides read TGCGCCAGCAGCTTGGAGACAGGGGACGCTTTCTTT.

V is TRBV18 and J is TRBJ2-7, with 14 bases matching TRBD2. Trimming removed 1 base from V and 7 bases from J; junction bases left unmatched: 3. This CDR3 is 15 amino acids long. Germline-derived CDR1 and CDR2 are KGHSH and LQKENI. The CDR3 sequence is CASSPRGLAGDEQYF. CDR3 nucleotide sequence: TGTGCCAGCTCACCACGGGGACTAGCGGGAGATGAGCAGTACTTC.

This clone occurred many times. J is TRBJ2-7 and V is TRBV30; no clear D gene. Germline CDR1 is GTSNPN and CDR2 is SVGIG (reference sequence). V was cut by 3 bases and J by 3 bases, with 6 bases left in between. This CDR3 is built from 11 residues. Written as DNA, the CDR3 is TGTGCCTGGAGCCTTAACTACGAGCAGTACTTC. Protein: CAWSLNYEQYF.

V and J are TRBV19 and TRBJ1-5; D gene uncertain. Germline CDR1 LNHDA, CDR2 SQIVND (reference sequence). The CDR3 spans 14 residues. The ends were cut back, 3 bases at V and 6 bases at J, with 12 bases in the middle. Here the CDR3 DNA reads TGTGCCAGTAGTATTTCGGTCGAAGGTCAGCCCCAGCATTTT. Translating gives CASSISVEGQPQHF.

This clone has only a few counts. CDR3 sequence: CASRAAAGNSPLHF. For the CDR3, the DNA is TGTGCCAGCAGAGCGGCGGCGGGGAATTCACCCCTCCACTTT. The rearrangement uses TRBV7-8 and TRBJ1-6; D is ambiguous. The CDR3 is 14 residues long. Germline-derived CDR1 and CDR2 are SGHVS and FQNEAQ. The V and J ends lost 6 bases and 7 bases respectively, with 13 bases between them.

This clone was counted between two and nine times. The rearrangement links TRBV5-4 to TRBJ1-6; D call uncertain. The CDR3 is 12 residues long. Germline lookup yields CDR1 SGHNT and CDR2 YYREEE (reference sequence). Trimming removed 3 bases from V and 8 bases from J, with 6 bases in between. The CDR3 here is CASSSTDSPLHF. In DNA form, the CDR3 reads TGTGCCAGCAGCTCGACGGATTCACCCCTCCACTTT.

The CDR3 DNA is TGTGCCAGCAGTTACTCCTACCCCGGACTAGCGGGCACAGATACGCAGTATTTT. It encodes CASSYSYPGLAGTDTQYF. This chain uses TRBV6-2 or TRBV6-3 with TRBJ2-3; 10 nucleotides match TRBD2. Per germline, CDR1 MNHEY and CDR2 SVGEGT. Trimming took 0 bases from V and 1 from J; bases not matched to a gene: 7. There are 18 residues in the CDR3.